Listed below are T cell receptor beta chains from one sample, sequenced in a study of Ad26.COV2.S vaccination and SARS-CoV-2 variants. TCRdb's copy holds only in-frame clones and misses some; the assay was immunoSEQ multiplex PCR. The data contain about 460,000 clones, about nine tenths of them singletons. Sequencing used peripheral blood, obtained in a trial of Ad26.COV2.S vaccine versus placebo. The receptors were gathered from a person between 18 and 60 years old who received the Ad26.COV2.S COVID-19 vaccine or a placebo. Each CDR3 is given with its conserved first and last residue. D genes are given only for firm matches. Rows may omit the clone size; those that give it use once, few, many or a size class.

CDR3 protein: CASSPEVSSVTRDF; CDR3 DNA: TGTGCCAGCAGCCCAGAGGTCAGTTCGGTTACGAGGGACTTC; clone size: NA; J gene: TRBJ2-4; D gene: NA; V gene: TRBV28
CDR3 protein: CASSSGTGRAPQHF; CDR3 DNA: TGTGCCAGCAGTTCCGGGACAGGGCGTGCGCCCCAGCATTTT; clone size: NA; J gene: TRBJ1-5; D gene: TRBD1; V gene: TRBV6-2/TRBV6-3
CDR3 protein: CASSQESGGADYYEQYF; CDR3 DNA: TGTGCCAGCAGCCAAGAGTCGGGGGGGGCTGATTACTACGAGCAGTACTTC; clone size: few; J gene: TRBJ2-7; D gene: TRBD2; V gene: TRBV4-2
CDR3 protein: CASSIKTGNNQPQHF; CDR3 DNA: TGTGCCAGTAGTATCAAGACAGGGAACAATCAGCCCCAGCATTTT; clone size: NA; J gene: TRBJ1-5; D gene: TRBD1; V gene: TRBV19
CDR3 protein: CASSQGTGLHSYEQYF; CDR3 DNA: TGTGCCAGCAGCCAAGGGACAGGATTGCACTCCTACGAGCAGTACTTC; clone size: NA; J gene: TRBJ2-7; D gene: TRBD1; V gene: TRBV14
CDR3 protein: CASSRGRGGYGYTF; CDR3 DNA: TGTGCCAGCAGCCGGGGACGGGGCGGCTATGGCTACACCTTC; clone size: NA; J gene: TRBJ1-2; D gene: NA; V gene: TRBV5-4
CDR3 protein: CASSPPGLAVTDTQYF; CDR3 DNA: TGTGCCAGCTCACCACCTGGACTAGCCGTCACAGATACGCAGTATTTT; clone size: NA; J gene: TRBJ2-3; D gene: TRBD2; V gene: TRBV18
CDR3 protein: CASSEVIGAGVQPQHF; CDR3 DNA: TGTGCCAGCAGTGAAGTTATCGGGGCAGGAGTTCAGCCCCAGCATTTT; clone size: NA; J gene: TRBJ1-5; D gene: NA; V gene: TRBV2
CDR3 protein: CASRVGQRSLNTEAFF; CDR3 DNA: TGTGCCAGTAGAGTCGGACAGAGATCACTGAACACTGAAGCTTTCTTT; clone size: NA; J gene: TRBJ1-1; D gene: NA; V gene: TRBV19
CDR3 protein: CASSLRWQGNEKLFF; CDR3 DNA: TGTGCCAGCAGTTTACGGTGGCAGGGTAATGAAAAACTGTTTTTT; clone size: NA; J gene: TRBJ1-4; D gene: NA; V gene: TRBV28
CDR3 protein: CASSLTGAETSYNEQFF; CDR3 DNA: TGCGCCAGCAGCTTAACGGGGGCTGAGACCTCCTACAATGAGCAGTTCTTC; clone size: NA; J gene: TRBJ2-1; D gene: NA; V gene: TRBV4-1
CDR3 protein: CSATPDDNKNIQYF; CDR3 DNA: TGCAGCGCCACCCCAGACGACAACAAAAACATTCAGTACTTC; clone size: NA; J gene: TRBJ2-4; D gene: NA; V gene: TRBV29-1
CDR3 protein: CASSLFGTENLDTQYF; CDR3 DNA: TGCGCCAGCAGCTTGTTTGGGACGGAGAATTTAGATACGCAGTATTTT; clone size: NA; J gene: TRBJ2-3; D gene: NA; V gene: TRBV5-1
CDR3 protein: CASSLRAGDQPQHF; CDR3 DNA: TGCGCCAGCAGCTTGAGGGCAGGGGATCAGCCCCAGCATTTT; clone size: NA; J gene: TRBJ1-5; D gene: NA; V gene: TRBV5-1
CDR3 protein: CASSLLTGELFF; CDR3 DNA: TGTGCCAGCAGCTTATTGACCGGGGAGCTGTTTTTT; clone size: NA; J gene: TRBJ2-2; D gene: NA; V gene: TRBV6-5
CDR3 protein: CASSLVRTHLYEQYF; CDR3 DNA: TGTGCCAGCAGTTTGGTTAGGACTCATTTGTACGAGCAGTACTTC; clone size: NA; J gene: TRBJ2-7; D gene: NA; V gene: TRBV28
CDR3 protein: CASSPRWGPANANYGYTF; CDR3 DNA: TGTGCCAGCAGCCCCCGTTGGGGACCGGCAAATGCTAACTATGGCTACACCTTC; clone size: NA; J gene: TRBJ1-2; D gene: NA; V gene: TRBV7-8
CDR3 protein: CASSPTGWEQYF; CDR3 DNA: TGTGCCAGCTCACCCACAGGGTGGGAGCAGTACTTC; clone size: NA; J gene: TRBJ2-7; D gene: NA; V gene: TRBV18
CDR3 protein: CASSLFGGGGNNEQFF; CDR3 DNA: TGTGCCAGCAGCTTGTTTGGCGGGGGGGGAAACAATGAGCAGTTCTTC; clone size: NA; J gene: TRBJ2-1; D gene: TRBD2; V gene: TRBV5-4
CDR3 protein: CASSPQDEGARGYTF; CDR3 DNA: TGTGCCAGCAGCCCCCAGGATGAGGGGGCGCGCGGCTACACCTTC; clone size: once; J gene: TRBJ1-2; D gene: TRBD1; V gene: TRBV7-9
CDR3 protein: CASSARGQDGFEKLFF; CDR3 DNA: TGTGCCAGCAGCGCAAGAGGCCAGGACGGGTTTGAAAAACTGTTTTTT; clone size: NA; J gene: TRBJ1-4; D gene: NA; V gene: TRBV9
CDR3 protein: CASSKRGGPSSGANVLTF; CDR3 DNA: TGTGCCAGCAGCAAGAGAGGGGGCCCTAGCTCTGGGGCCAACGTCCTGACTTTC; clone size: NA; J gene: TRBJ2-6; D gene: TRBD1; V gene: TRBV7-2
CDR3 protein: CASSLFRPGTGGSNSPLHF; CDR3 DNA: TGTGCCAGCAGTTTATTTCGTCCCGGGACAGGGGGCAGTAATTCACCCCTCCACTTT; clone size: NA; J gene: TRBJ1-6; D gene: TRBD1; V gene: TRBV28